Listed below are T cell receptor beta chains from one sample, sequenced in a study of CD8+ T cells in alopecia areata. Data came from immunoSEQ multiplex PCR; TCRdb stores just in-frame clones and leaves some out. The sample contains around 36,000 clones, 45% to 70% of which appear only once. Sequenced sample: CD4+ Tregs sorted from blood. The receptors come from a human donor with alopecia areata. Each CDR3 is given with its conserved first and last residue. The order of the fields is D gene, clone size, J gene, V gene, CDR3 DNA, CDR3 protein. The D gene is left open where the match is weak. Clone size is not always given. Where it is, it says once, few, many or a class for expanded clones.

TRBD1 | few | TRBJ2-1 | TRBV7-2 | TGCGGGACAGCGATCTACAATGAGCAGTTCTTC | CGTAIYNEQFF
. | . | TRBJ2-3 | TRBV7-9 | TGTGCCAGCAGCTTAGGGGGGCAGTCAGGCACAGATACGCAGTATTTT | CASSLGGQSGTDTQYF
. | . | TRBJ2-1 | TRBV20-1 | TGCAGTGGCGACGGCTACAATGAGCAGTTCTTC | CSGDGYNEQFF
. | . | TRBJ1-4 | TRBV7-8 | TGTGCCAGCAGCCCCGGACGGGGAGTTGAAAAACTGTTTTTT | CASSPGRGVEKLFF
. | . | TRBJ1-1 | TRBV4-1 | TGCGCCAGCAGCCAGGACCCAAGTACTGAAGCTTTCTTT | CASSQDPSTEAFF
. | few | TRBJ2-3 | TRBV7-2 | TGTGCCAGCACCTTAATGGCGGGGGCCAATACGCAGTATTTT | CASTLMAGANTQYF
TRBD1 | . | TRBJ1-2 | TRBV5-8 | TGTGCCAGCAGCACGACAGGGGCCACCTTTAACTATGGCTACACCTTC | CASSTTGATFNYGYTF
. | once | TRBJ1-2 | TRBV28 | TGTGCCAGCAGTCCAGGGGCCTATGGCTACACCTTC | CASSPGAYGYTF
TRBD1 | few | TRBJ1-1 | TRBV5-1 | TGCGCCAGCAGCCCTCGGACAGGGGGGGCCCCCAACACTGAAGCTTTCTTT | CASSPRTGGAPNTEAFF
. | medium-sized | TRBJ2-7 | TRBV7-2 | TGTGCCAGCAGCCGGTTCAACGAGCAGTACTTC | CASSRFNEQYF
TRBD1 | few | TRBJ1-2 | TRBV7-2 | TGTGCCAGCAGCTTATTACAGGGGGCATTGGATGGCTACACCTTC | CASSLLQGALDGYTF
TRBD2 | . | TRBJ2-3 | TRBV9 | TGTGCCAGTGGGGGTCCTAGCGGGAAGACAGATACGCAGTATTTT | CASGGPSGKTDTQYF
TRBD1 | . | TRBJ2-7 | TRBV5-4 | TGTGCCAGCAGCCTGAAATCGGGACAGGGGGACTACGAGCAGTACTTC | CASSLKSGQGDYEQYF
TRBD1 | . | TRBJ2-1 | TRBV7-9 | TGTGCCAGCAGCCGGGATCAGGGGGACAATGAGCAGTTCTTC | CASSRDQGDNEQFF
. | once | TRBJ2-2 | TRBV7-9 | TGTGCCAGCAGCTGGGTGCGTTCCGGGGAGCTGTTTTTT | CASSWVRSGELFF
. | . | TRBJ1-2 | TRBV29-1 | TGCAGCGTTGGGATGTTTGGGGACTTAGACTATGGCTACACCTTC | CSVGMFGDLDYGYTF
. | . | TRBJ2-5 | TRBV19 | TGTGCCAGTAGTTTCGGGACAAAAGAGACCCAGTACTTC | CASSFGTKETQYF
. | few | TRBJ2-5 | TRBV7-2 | TGTGCCAGCAGCTTAGGAACTAGCAAAGAGACCCAGTACTTC | CASSLGTSKETQYF
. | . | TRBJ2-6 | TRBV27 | TGTGCCAGCAGAATCCTCTCTGGGGCCAACGTCCTGACTTTC | CASRILSGANVLTF
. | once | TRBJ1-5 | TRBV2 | TGTGCCAGCAGTAGGAGGGAGGATCAGCCCCAGCATTTT | CASSRREDQPQHF
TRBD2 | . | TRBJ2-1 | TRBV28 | TGTGCCAGCAGTTTCGGACTAGTGGATCCCAATGAGCAGTTCTTC | CASSFGLVDPNEQFF
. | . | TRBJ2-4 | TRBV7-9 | TGTGCCAGCAGGCATACGACGGGACCGTCCAAAAACATTCAGTACTTC | CASRHTTGPSKNIQYF
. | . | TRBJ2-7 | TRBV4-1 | TGCGCCAGCAGCCAAGATCGGTCCTACGAGCAGTACTTC | CASSQDRSYEQYF
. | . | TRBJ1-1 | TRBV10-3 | TGTGCCATCAGTCAGACCGTGGCGGGGGTGAACACTGAAGCTTTCTTT | CAISQTVAGVNTEAFF
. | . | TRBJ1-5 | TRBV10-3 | TGTGCCATCAGTGGAGGGGTGTTACAGGGTGGCAATCAGCCCCAGCATTTT | CAISGGVLQGGNQPQHF
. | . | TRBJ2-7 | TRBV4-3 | TGCGCCAGCAGCCAAGTCGGGCGGCGCCACTCCTACGAGCAGTACTTC | CASSQVGRRHSYEQYF
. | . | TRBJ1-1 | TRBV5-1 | TGCGCCAGCAGCTTAGAGGGACCGGGTCGTGACACTGAAGCTTTCTTT | CASSLEGPGRDTEAFF
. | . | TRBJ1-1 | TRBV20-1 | TGCAGTGCCGGAGGGAACACTGAAGCTTTCTTT | CSAGGNTEAFF
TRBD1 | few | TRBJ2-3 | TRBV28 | TGTGCCAGCAGGGGTGGACAGGGGGTTCCAGATACGCAGTATTTT | CASRGGQGVPDTQYF
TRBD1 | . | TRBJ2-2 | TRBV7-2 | TGTGCCAGCAGCGTTAACAGGGGGATCAACACCGGGGAGCTGTTTTTT | CASSVNRGINTGELFF
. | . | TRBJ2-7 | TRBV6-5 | TGTGCCAGCAGACAGGTGGGGTCTTCCTACGAGCAGTACTTC | CASRQVGSSYEQYF
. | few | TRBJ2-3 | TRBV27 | TGTGCCAGCAGTTATACTGGTTACGCAGATACGCAGTATTTT | CASSYTGYADTQYF
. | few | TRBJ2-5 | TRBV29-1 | TGCAGCGTTGTAGCCCCATCTTCGGTGGAGACCCAGTACTTC | CSVVAPSSVETQYF
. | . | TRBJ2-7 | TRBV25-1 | TGTGCCAGCAGTGGCTGGGGCGAGCAGTACTTC | CASSGWGEQYF
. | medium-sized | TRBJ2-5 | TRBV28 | TGTGCCAGCTCCCAACAAGAGACCCAGTACTTC | CASSQQETQYF
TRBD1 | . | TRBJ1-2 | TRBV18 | TGTGCCAGCTCACCGACAGGGGTGGGGTATGGCTACACCTTC | CASSPTGVGYGYTF
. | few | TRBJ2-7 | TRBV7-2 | TGTGCCAGCAGCTTAGCCCCCTACCGGGACTCGAATTCCTACGAGCAGTACTTC | CASSLAPYRDSNSYEQYF
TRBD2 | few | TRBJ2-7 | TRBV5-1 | TGCGCCAGCAGCTTGTGGTCCCGGACTAGCGGTGGTTACGAGCAGTACTTC | CASSLWSRTSGGYEQYF
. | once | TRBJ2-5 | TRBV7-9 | TGTGCCAGCAGCGGACCAGGGGGGGAGACCCAGTACTTC | CASSGPGGETQYF
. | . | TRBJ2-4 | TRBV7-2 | TGTGCCAGCAGCCGCGTCGAGGGGGAAAACATTCAGTACTTC | CASSRVEGENIQYF
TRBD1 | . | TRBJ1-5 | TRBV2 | TGTGCCAGCAGGATGGGACAGAGCATAGGGGGCAATCAGCCCCAGCATTTT | CASRMGQSIGGNQPQHF
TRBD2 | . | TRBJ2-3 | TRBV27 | TGTGCCAGCAGTTTTCGAGGACTAGTGGGGGATACGCAGTATTTT | CASSFRGLVGDTQYF
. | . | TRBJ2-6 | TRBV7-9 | TGTGCCAGCAGCTTAACACGATTTGGGGCCAACGTCCTGACTTTC | CASSLTRFGANVLTF
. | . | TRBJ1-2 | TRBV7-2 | TGTGCCAGCAGCTTAGGTCAGGCAGGGCTTCGTGGCTACACCTTC | CASSLGQAGLRGYTF
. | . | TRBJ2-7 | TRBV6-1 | TGTGCCAGCAATATCCCATCTCGGGAGCAGTACTTC | CASNIPSREQYF
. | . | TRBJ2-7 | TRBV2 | TGTGCCAGCAGTAGGGAGAGGGCGTACGAGCAGTACTTC | CASSRERAYEQYF
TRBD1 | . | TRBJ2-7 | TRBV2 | TGTGCCAGCAAAGGACAGGGAGTGGGCTCCTACGAGCAGTACTTC | CASKGQGVGSYEQYF
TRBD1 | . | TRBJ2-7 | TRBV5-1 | TGCGCCAGCAGCGCCACGGGGACAGGGGGGGTCCACGAGCAGTACTTC | CASSATGTGGVHEQYF
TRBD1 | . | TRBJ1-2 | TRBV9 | TGTGCCAGCAGCGGATACATCCGGGACAGCTATGGCTACACCTTC | CASSGYIRDSYGYTF
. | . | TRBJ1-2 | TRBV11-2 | TGTGCCAGCAGCCCGCGGGCAGGGGATGGCTACACCTTC | CASSPRAGDGYTF
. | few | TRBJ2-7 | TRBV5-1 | TGCGCCAGCAGATCGGGACCGACCTACGAGCAGTACTTC | CASRSGPTYEQYF
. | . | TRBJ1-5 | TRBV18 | TGTGCCAGCTACGGGGGGCGTAATCAGCCCCAGCATTTT | CASYGGRNQPQHF
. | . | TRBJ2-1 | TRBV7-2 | TGTGCCAGCATCCTCGCTCGTGAGCGCGGAGGTGAGCAGTTCTTC | CASILARERGGEQFF
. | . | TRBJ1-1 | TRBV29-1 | TGCAGCGGCCTAAATGGGGCTAAGGGTACGGTAACTGAAGCTTTCTTT | CSGLNGAKGTVTEAFF
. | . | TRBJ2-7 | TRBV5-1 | TGCGCCAGCAGCTCAAAACAGGGAATCGGCTACGAGCAGTACTTC | CASSSKQGIGYEQYF
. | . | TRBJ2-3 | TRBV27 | TGTGCCAGCAGTTTTTTTGATACGCAGTATTTT | CASSFFDTQYF
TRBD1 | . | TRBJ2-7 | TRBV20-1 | TGCAGTGCAGGGGGCACCTACGAGCAGTACTTC | CSAGGTYEQYF
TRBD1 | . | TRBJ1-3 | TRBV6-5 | TGTGCCAGCCGAGACAGGGGCAACACCATATATTTT | CASRDRGNTIYF
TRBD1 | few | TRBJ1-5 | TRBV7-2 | TGTGCCAGCAGCTCCAGGACAGGGTTCCATCAGCCCCAGCATTTT | CASSSRTGFHQPQHF